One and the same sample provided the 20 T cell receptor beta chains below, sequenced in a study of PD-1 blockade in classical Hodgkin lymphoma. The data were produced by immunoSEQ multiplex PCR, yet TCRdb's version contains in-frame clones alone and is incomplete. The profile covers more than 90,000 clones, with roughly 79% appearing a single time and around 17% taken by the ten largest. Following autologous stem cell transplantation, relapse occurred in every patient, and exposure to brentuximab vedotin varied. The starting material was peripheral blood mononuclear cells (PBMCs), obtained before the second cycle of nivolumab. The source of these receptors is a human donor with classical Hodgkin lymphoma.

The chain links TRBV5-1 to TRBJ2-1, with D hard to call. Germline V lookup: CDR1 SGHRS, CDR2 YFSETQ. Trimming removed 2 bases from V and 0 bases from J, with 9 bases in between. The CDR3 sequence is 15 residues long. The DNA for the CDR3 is TGCGCCAGCAGCTTAACGCAGAGCTCCTACAATGAGCAGTTCTTC. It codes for CASSLTQSSYNEQFF.

CDR3 sequence (DNA): TGTGCCATCAATCGGGACACAAACTCCTACGAGCAGTACTTC. Translating gives CAINRDTNSYEQYF. V usage is TRBV10-3 and J usage is TRBJ2-7, with D possibly being TRBD1 (6 bases). From germline, CDR1 is ENHRY and CDR2 SYGVKD. The CDR3 runs to 14 residues. V gave up 7 bases and J gave up 0 bases, with 13 bases separating them.

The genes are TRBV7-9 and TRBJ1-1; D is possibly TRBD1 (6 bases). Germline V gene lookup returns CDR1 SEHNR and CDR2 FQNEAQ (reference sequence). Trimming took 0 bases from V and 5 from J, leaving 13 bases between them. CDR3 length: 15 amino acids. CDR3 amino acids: CASSLAGGGKTEAFF. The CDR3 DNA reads TGTGCCAGCAGCTTAGCAGGGGGAGGGAAAACTGAAGCTTTCTTT.

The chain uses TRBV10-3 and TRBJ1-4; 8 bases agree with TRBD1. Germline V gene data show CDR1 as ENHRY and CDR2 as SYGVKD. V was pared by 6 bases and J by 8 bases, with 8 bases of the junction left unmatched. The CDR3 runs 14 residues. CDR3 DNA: TGTGCCATCAGGGGGACAGGTCGGTGGGAAAAACTGTTTTTT. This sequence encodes CAIRGTGRWEKLFF.

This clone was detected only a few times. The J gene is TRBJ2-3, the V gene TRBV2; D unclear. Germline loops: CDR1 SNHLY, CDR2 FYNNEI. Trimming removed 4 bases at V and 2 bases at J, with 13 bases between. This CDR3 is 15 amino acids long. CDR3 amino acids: CASSARTVLTDTQYF. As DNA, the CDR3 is TGTGCCAGCAGTGCCCGGACGGTCCTCACAGATACGCAGTATTTT.

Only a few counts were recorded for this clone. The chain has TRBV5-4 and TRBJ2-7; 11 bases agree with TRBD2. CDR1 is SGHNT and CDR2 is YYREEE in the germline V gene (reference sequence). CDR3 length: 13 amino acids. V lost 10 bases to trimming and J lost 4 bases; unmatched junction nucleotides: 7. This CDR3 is CAGETSGKYEQYF. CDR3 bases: TGTGCCGGAGAGACTAGCGGGAAGTACGAGCAGTACTTC.

The CDR3, as DNA: TGCGCCAGCAGCCAAGTATTGGGGGAAGCTTTCTTT. It is translated as CASSQVLGEAFF. The gene calls are TRBV4-1 and TRBJ1-1; D gene ambiguous. The V gene's germline CDR1 is MGHRA and CDR2 YSYEKL. CDR3 length: 12 residues. V was shortened by 1 base and J by 8 bases, with 8 bases between the two germline ends.

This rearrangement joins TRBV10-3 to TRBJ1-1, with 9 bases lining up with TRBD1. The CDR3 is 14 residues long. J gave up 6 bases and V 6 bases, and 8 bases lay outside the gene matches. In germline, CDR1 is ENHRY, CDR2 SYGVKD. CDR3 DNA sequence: TGTGCCATCAGCGTAGGGACAGGGTTCCCTGAAGCTTTCTTT. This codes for CAISVGTGFPEAFF.

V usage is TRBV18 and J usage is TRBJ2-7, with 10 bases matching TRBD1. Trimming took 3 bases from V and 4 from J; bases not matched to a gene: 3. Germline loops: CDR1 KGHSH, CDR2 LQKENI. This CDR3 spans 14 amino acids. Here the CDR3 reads CASSPGTGVYEQYF. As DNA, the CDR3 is TGTGCCAGCTCACCCGGGACAGGGGTTTACGAGCAGTACTTC.

This CDR3 is CASSPPGGRRNEQYF. The DNA of the CDR3 is TGTGCCAGCTCACCACCTGGCGGGAGGAGAAACGAGCAGTACTTC. The rearrangement links TRBV18 to TRBJ2-7; 8 positions agree with TRBD2. Looked up from germline, CDR1 is KGHSH and CDR2 is LQKENI. This CDR3 has 15 amino acids. J gave up 5 bases and V 0 bases, and 6 bases lay outside the gene matches.

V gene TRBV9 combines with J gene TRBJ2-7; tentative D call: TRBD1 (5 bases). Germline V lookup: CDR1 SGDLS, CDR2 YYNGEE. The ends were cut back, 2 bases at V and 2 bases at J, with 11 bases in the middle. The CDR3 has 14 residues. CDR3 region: CASSVAGAPYEQYF. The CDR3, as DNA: TGTGCCAGCAGCGTTGCTGGGGCCCCCTACGAGCAGTACTTC. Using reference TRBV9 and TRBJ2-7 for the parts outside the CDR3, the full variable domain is DSGVTQTPKHLITATGQRVTLRCSPRSGDLSVYWYQQSLDQGLQFLIQYYNGEERAKGNILERFSAQQFPDLHSELNLSSLELGDSALYFCASSVAGAPYEQYFGPGTRLTVT.

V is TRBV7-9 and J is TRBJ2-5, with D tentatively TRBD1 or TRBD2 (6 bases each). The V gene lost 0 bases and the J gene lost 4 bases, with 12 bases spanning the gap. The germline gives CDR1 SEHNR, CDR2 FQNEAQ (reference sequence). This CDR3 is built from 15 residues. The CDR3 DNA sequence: TGTGCCAGCAGCTTAGCTGGACGGGGGCGAGAGACCCAGTACTTC. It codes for CASSLAGRGRETQYF.

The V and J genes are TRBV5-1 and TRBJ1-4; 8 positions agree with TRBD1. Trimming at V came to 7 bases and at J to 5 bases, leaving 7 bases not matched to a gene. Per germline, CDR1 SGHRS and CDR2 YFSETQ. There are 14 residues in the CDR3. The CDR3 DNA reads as TGCGCCAGCCGTATCGGGACAGGAAATGAAAAACTGTTTTTT. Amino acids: CASRIGTGNEKLFF.

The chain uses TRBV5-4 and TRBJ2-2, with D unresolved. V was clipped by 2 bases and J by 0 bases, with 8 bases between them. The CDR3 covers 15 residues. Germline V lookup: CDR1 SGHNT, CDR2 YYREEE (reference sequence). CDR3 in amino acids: CASSFYTSNTGELFF. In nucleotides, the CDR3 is TGTGCCAGCAGCTTTTACACCTCGAACACCGGGGAGCTGTTTTTT.

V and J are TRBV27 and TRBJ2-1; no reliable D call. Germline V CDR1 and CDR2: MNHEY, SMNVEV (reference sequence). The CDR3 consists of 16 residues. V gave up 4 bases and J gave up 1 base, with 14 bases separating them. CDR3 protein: CASSSEVATSYNEQFF. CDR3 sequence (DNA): TGTGCCAGCAGTTCCGAGGTTGCAACATCCTACAATGAGCAGTTCTTC.

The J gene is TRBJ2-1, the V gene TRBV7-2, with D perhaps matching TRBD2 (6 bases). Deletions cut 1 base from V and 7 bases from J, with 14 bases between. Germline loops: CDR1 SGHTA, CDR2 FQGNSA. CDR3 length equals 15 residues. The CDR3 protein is CASSLEGGVWNEQFF. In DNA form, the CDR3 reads TGTGCCAGCAGCTTAGAGGGAGGCGTTTGGAATGAGCAGTTCTTC. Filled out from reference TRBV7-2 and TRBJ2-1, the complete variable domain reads GAGVSQSPSNKVTEKGKDVELRCDPISGHTALYWYRQSLGQGLEFLIYFQGNSAPDKSGLPSDRFSAERTGGSVSTLTIQRTQQEDSAVYLCASSLEGGVWNEQFFGPGTRLTVL.

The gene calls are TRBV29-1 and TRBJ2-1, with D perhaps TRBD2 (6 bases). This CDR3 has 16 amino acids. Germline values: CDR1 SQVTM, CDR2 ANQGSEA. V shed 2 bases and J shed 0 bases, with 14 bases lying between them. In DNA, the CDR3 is TGCAGCGTTGAATGGGCTAGCGCGAGCTCCTACAATGAGCAGTTCTTC. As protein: CSVEWASASSYNEQFF.

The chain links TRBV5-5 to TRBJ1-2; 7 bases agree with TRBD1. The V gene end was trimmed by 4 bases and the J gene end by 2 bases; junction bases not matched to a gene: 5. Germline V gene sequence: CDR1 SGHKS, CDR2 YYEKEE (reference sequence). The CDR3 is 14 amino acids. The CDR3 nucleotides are TGTGCCAGCAGCCCGACAGGGCCGAACTATGGCTACACCTTC. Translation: CASSPTGPNYGYTF.

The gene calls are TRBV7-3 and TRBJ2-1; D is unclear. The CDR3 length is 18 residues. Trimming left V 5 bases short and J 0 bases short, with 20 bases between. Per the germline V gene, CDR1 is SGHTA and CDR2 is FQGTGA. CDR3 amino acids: CASSPSTGRLSSYNEQFF. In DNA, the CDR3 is TGTGCCAGCAGCCCAAGCACTGGGCGGTTAAGCTCCTACAATGAGCAGTTCTTC.

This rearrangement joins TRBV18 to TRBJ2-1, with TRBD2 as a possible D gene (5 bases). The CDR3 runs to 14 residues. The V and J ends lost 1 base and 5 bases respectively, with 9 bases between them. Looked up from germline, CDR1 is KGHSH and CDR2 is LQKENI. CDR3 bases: TGTGCCAGCTCACCACAGTGGCGGGACAATGAGCAGTTCTTC. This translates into CASSPQWRDNEQFF.